The table lists the clone carrying this T cell receptor beta chain with many counts. What it recognizes is unknown. The data stem from a study of response to subunit inactivated influenza vaccine. Findings and limits, study-wide: Authors suggested few new T cells are recruited by each seasonal influenza vaccination.

Trimming shortened V by 10 bases and J by 2 bases, and 11 bases separated the two germline ends. This CDR3 is 12 amino acids long. The germline V gene has CDR1 SNHLY and CDR2 FYNNEI. TCRdb processed the RT-PCR reads anew with MiXCR; each CDR3 protein has one entry. The sample shows about 500,000 distinct CDR3 sequences, 16% of them seen only once. This chain joins TRBV2 and TRBJ1-1; D is undetermined. The sequencing used CD4+ T cells sorted from PBMCs, collected around 25 months after vaccination. The clonotype was recovered from a man aged 50-75 years who received an inactivated influenza vaccine. Written as DNA, the CDR3 is TGTGCCACCCAACAGTTAAACACTGAAGCTTTCTTT. Translating it yields CATQQLNTEAFF.